This T cell receptor beta chain came from a study of shared clonotypes between healthy human individuals. For this clone: This sample also contains other DNA sequences that code for the same CDR3.

Trimming stripped 1 base from V and 1 base from J, with 6 bases between. CDR1 is SGHAT and CDR2 is FQNNGV in the germline V gene. This CDR3 is built from 14 residues. Using immunoSEQ multiplex PCR, the repertoire was profiled, and TCRdb retains in-frame clones only, with some absent. The sample includes over a million clones, 95% to 99% of them seen just once. The sample was naive CD4+ T cells sorted from blood. As to subset: CD45RA+ positively selected. The V and J genes are TRBV11-2 and TRBJ2-3, with a weak D call TRBD1 (6 bases). This clonotype originated in a man aged 30 to 39 in good health. The CDR3 protein is CASSLGQGTDTQYF. Here the CDR3 DNA reads TGTGCCAGCAGCTTAGGACAGGGCACAGATACGCAGTATTTT.